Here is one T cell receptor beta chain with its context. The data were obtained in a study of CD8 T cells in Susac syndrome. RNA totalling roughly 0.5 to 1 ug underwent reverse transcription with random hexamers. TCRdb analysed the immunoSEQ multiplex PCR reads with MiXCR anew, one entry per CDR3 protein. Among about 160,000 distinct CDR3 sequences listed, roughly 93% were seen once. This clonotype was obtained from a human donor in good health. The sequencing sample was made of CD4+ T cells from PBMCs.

CDR3 in DNA: TGTGCCAGCGGGGAGGTGGTACGGGAAAAACTGTTTTTT. Residues: CASGEVVREKLFF. The V and J genes are TRBV28 and TRBJ1-4; no firm D call. The CDR3 spans 13 residues. Deletions cut 8 bases from V and 8 bases from J, with 15 bases between. The germline gives CDR1 MDHEN, CDR2 SYDVKM.